Listed here are 14 T cell receptor beta chains from one sample, sequenced in a study of blood T cell repertoires in COVID-19. The assay was immunoSEQ multiplex PCR, and TCRdb's table has in-frame clones only and misses some. The repertoire holds 250,000 to 350,000 clones, with around 90% as singletons. The sample consisted of peripheral blood. These receptors came from a woman aged 25 to 45 with COVID-19, enrolled during active disease.

The genes are TRBV7-3 and TRBJ1-1; no firm D call. Germline CDR1 and CDR2: SGHTA and FQGTGA. V lost 5 bases and J lost 4, with 11 bases in between. This CDR3 spans 13 amino acids. The CDR3 DNA reads TGTGCCAGCAGCCCTGCGGTTGGCACTGAAGCTTTCTTT. It yields the protein CASSPAVGTEAFF.

This chain connects TRBV5-1 to TRBJ1-2; D ambiguous. The CDR3 sequence is 16 residues long. In germline, CDR1 is SGHRS, CDR2 YFSETQ. V was shortened by 4 bases and J by 2 bases, with 18 bases between the two germline ends. The CDR3 region has the DNA TGCGCCAGCAGCACCAACACACCCTTTTTCAACTATGGCTACACCTTC. It specifies CASSTNTPFFNYGYTF.

This chain uses TRBV2 with TRBJ2-7; 7 bases align to TRBD2. CDR1 and CDR2 from the germline V gene are SNHLY and FYNNEI. V lost 4 bases to trimming and J lost 2 bases; unmatched junction nucleotides: 8. This CDR3 comprises 15 residues. The CDR3 coding sequence is TGTGCCAGCAGTGCGGACCGGGGAGGGGCCTACGAGCAGTACTTC. Translation gives CASSADRGGAYEQYF.

V and J are TRBV6-5 and TRBJ1-4, with D unclear. Deletions cut 7 bases from V and 7 bases from J, with 10 bases between. The germline V gene has CDR1 MNHEY and CDR2 SVGAGI. This CDR3 region has 12 residues. The CDR3 reads CASIDTTEKLFF. The CDR3 DNA follows: TGTGCCAGCATAGACACCACTGAAAAACTGTTTTTT.

V is TRBV27 and J is TRBJ1-2; D unclear. V lost 6 bases and J 1 base, leaving 12 bases between the germline ends. CDR1 and CDR2 (germline): MNHEY, SMNVEV (reference sequence). The CDR3 contains 14 residues. The CDR3 here is CASRQRNGNYGYTF. CDR3 DNA: TGTGCCAGCAGGCAGCGGAACGGTAACTATGGCTACACCTTC.

The chain uses TRBV20-1 and TRBJ1-1; possible D gene TRBD1, 6 bases. V lost 5 bases to trimming and J lost 7 bases, with 11 bases between them. The CDR3 loop spans 11 amino acids. The germline V gene has CDR1 DFQATT and CDR2 SNEGSKA (reference sequence). The CDR3 reads CSAWGGLEAFF. The DNA for the CDR3 is TGCAGTGCTTGGGGGGGCCTTGAAGCTTTCTTT.

V gene TRBV19 combines with J gene TRBJ2-3; 8 bases line up with TRBD1. The length of the CDR3 is 16 residues. Germline lookup yields CDR1 LNHDA and CDR2 SQIVND (reference sequence). J lost 4 bases, V lost 7 bases, and 13 bases had no gene match. The CDR3 reads CASTTIRGTGADTQYF. CDR3 nucleotides: TGTGCCAGTACCACTATTCGGGGGACAGGTGCAGATACGCAGTATTTT. Based on the CDR3 plus reference TRBV19 and TRBJ2-3, the full variable domain is DGGITQSPKYLFRKEGQNVTLSCEQNLNHDAMYWYRQDPGQGLRLIYYSQIVNDFQKGDIAEGYSVSREKKESFPLTVTSAQKNPTAFYLCASTTIRGTGADTQYFGPGTRLTVL.

The chain has TRBV7-3 and TRBJ1-5; unclear D gene. V gave up 1 base and J gave up 6 bases, with 7 bases separating them. The CDR3 is 13 residues long. The germline CDR1 and CDR2 sequences are SGHTA and FQGTGA. CDR3 protein: CASSLSVGQPQHF. In DNA, the CDR3 is TGTGCCAGCAGCTTAAGTGTCGGTCAGCCCCAGCATTTT.

This rearrangement joins TRBV5-1 to TRBJ2-5, with D tentatively TRBD1 (6 bases). This CDR3 is built from 14 residues. Germline CDR1 is SGHRS and CDR2 is YFSETQ. Between the trimmed V and J ends, which lost 5 bases and 5 bases, there was a span of 16 bases. CDR3 bases: TGCGCCAGCAGGCAGGGGCCCACCCGCGAGACCCAGTACTTC. Translated, it gives CASRQGPTRETQYF.

The chain's CDR3 is CASSKTGYTEAFF. The CDR3 nucleotides are TGTGCCAGCAGCAAGACAGGGTACACTGAAGCTTTCTTT. V gene TRBV3-1 (or the pseudogene TRBV3-2) combines with J gene TRBJ1-1; 7 nucleotides align to TRBD1. The CDR3 contains 13 residues. Germline assignment: CDR1 LGHDT and CDR2 YNNKEL (reference sequence). Trimming took 5 bases from V and 3 from J; bases not matched to a gene: 3.

The genes are TRBV11-2 and TRBJ2-3; possible D gene TRBD1, 7 bases. The germline CDR1 and CDR2 sequences are SGHAT and FQNNGV. CDR3 length: 16 amino acids. The V end was cut by 3 bases, the J end by 2 bases, with 15 bases between. The CDR3 DNA sequence: TGTGCCAGCAGCTTCCCTCCCAGGGGGGTCACAGATACGCAGTATTTT. Translated: CASSFPPRGVTDTQYF. Together with reference TRBV11-2 and TRBJ2-3, the CDR3 gives the full variable domain: EAGVAQSPRYKIIEKRQSVAFWCNPISGHATLYWYQQILGQGPKLLIQFQNNGVVDDSQLPKDRFSAERLKGVDSTLKIQPAKLEDSAVYLCASSFPPRGVTDTQYFGPGTRLTVL.

The gene calls are TRBV3-1 (or the pseudogene TRBV3-2) and TRBJ2-7, with 8 bases identical to TRBD2. CDR1 is LGHDT and CDR2 is YNNKEL in the germline V gene (reference sequence). Unmatched junction bases numbered 10, after V lost 5 bases and J lost 4 bases. This CDR3 contains 15 residues. This CDR3 is CASSLPGLEIYEQYF. The DNA for the CDR3 is TGTGCCAGCAGCTTGCCGGGACTAGAGATATACGAGCAGTACTTC.

V is TRBV28 and J is TRBJ1-1; 7 bases are a match to TRBD1. CDR3 length: 14 amino acids. Germline values: CDR1 MDHEN, CDR2 SYDVKM. V lost 9 bases, J lost 5 bases, and 12 bases stayed unmatched. CDR3 in amino acids: CASSLTGLLTEAFF. In DNA, the CDR3 is TGTGCCAGTTCTCTGACAGGGCTCCTGACTGAAGCTTTCTTT.

This chain connects TRBV21-1 to TRBJ2-3; the DNA was not used to check the table's D call, TRBD2. TRBV21-1 is classified as a pseudogene. The CDR3 sequence is 15 residues long. The DNA for the CDR3 is TGTGCCAGCAGCAAACGGGAGGGGTCCTTTGGGACGCAGTATTTT. Amino acid sequence: CASSKREGSFGTQYF.